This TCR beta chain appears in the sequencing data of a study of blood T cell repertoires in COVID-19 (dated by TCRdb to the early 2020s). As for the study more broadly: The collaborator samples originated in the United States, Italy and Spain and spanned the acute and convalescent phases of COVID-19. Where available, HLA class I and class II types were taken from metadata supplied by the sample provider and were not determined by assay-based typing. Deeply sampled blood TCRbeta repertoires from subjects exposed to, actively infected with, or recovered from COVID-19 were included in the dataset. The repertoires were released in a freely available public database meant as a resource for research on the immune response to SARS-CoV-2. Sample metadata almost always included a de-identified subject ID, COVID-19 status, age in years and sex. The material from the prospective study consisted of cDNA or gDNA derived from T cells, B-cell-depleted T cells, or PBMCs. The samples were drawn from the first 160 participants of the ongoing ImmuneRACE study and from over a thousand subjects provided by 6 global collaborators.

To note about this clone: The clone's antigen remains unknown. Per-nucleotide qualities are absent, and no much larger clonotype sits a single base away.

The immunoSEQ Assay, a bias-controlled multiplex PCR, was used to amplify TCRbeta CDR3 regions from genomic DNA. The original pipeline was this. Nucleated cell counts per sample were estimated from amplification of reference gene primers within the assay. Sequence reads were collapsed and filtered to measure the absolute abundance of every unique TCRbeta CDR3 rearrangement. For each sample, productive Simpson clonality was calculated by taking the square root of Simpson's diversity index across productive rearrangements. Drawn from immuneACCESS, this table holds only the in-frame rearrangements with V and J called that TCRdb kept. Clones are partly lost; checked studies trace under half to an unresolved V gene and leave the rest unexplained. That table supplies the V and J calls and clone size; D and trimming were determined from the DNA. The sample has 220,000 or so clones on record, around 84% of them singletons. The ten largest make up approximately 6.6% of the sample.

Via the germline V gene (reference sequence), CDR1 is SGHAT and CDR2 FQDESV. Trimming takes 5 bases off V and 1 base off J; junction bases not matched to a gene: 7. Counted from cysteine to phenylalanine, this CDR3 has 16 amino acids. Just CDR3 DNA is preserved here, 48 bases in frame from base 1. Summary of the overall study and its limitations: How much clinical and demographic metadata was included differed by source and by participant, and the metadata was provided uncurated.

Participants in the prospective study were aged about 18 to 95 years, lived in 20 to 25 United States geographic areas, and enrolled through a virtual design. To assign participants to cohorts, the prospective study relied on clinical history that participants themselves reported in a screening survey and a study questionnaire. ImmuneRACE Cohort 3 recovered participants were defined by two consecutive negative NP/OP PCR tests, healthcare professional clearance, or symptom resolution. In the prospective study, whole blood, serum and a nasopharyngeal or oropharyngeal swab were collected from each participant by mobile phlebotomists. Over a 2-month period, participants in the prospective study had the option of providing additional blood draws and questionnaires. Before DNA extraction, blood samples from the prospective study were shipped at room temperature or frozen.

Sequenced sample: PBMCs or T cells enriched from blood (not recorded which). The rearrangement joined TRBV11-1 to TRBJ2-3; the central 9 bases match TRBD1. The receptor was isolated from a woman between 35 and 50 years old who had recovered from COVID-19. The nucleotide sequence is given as TGTGCCAGCAGCCGTCTGACAGGGGGAGGCACAGATACGCAGTATTTT. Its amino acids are CASSRLTGGGTDTQYF.